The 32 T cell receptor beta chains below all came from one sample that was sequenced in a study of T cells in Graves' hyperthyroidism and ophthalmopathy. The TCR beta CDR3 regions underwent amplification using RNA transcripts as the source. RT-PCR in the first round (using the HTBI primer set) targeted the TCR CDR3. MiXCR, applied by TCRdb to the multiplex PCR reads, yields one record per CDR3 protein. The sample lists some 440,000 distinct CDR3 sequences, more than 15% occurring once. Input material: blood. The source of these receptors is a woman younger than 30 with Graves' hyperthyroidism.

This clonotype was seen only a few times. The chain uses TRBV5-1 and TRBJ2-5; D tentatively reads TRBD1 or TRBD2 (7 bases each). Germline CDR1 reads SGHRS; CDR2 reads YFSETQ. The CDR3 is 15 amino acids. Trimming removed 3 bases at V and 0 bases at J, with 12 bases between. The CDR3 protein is CASSWGGQNQETQYF. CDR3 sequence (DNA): TGCGCCAGCAGCTGGGGGGGACAGAACCAAGAGACCCAGTACTTC.

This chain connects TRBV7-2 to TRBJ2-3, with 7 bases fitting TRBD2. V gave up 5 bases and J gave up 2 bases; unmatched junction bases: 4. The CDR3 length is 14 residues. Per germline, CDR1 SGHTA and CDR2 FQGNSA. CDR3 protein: CASSRAGPTDTQYF. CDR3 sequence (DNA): TGTGCCAGCAGCCGAGCGGGGCCCACAGATACGCAGTATTTT.

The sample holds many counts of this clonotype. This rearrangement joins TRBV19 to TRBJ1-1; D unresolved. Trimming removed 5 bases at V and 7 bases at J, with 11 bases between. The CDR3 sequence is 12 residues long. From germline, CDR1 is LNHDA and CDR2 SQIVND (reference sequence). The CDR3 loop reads CASSWSGSEAFF. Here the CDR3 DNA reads TGTGCCAGTAGTTGGTCCGGGAGTGAAGCTTTCTTT.

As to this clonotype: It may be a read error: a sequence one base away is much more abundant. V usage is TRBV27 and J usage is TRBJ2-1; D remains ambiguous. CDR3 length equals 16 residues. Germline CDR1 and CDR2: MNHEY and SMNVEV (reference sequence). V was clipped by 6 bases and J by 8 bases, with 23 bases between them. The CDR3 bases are TGTGCCAGCAGCCCGAGTGTGGCAGGATGGGCCGATGAGCAGTTCTTC. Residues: CASSPSVAGWADEQFF.

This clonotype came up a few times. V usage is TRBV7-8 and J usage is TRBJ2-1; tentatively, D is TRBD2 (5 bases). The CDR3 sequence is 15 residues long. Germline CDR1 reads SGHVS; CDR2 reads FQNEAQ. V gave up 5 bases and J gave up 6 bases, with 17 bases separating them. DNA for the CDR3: TGTGCCAGCAGCCCGACGCACGCCCGGGGCAATGAGCAGTTCTTC. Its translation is CASSPTHARGNEQFF.

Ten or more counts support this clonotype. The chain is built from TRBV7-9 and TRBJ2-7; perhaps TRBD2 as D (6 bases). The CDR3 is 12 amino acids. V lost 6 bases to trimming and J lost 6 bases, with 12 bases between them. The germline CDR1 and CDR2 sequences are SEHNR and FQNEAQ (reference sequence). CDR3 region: CASSYRRGEQYF. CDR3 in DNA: TGTGCCAGCAGTTATCGGCGGGGCGAGCAGTACTTC.

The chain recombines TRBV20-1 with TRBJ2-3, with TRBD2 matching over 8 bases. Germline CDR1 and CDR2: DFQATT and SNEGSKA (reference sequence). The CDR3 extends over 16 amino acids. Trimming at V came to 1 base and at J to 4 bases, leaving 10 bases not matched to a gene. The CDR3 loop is CSARAGGPYGSDTQYF. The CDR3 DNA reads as TGCAGTGCTAGAGCGGGAGGGCCCTATGGGTCAGATACGCAGTATTTT.

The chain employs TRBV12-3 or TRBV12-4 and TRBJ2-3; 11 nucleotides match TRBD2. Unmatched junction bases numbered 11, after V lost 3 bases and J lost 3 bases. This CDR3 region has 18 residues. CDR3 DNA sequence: TGTGCCAGCAGTTTTTGGGGTAGCGGGGGGGCAGTGACAGATACGCAGTATTTT. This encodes CASSFWGSGGAVTDTQYF.

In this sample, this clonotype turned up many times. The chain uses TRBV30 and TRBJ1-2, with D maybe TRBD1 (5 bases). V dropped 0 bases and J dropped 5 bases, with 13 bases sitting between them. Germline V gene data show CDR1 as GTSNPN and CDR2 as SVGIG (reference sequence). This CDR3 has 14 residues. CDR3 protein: CAWSVLGGLYGYTF. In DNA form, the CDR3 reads TGTGCCTGGAGTGTACTCGGGGGTTTGTATGGCTACACCTTC.

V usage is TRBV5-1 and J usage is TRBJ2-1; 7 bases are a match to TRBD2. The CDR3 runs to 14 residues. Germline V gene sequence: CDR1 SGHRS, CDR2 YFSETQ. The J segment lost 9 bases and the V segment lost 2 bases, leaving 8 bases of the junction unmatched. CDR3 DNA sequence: TGCGCCAGCAGCTTTCTTGCGGGAGTTGGTGAGCAGTTCTTC. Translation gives CASSFLAGVGEQFF.

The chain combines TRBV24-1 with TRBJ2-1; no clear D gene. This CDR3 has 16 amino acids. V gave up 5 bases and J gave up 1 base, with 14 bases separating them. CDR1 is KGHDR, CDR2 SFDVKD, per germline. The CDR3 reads CATSGARAASYNEQFF. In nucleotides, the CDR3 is TGTGCCACCAGTGGAGCTAGGGCGGCTTCCTACAATGAGCAGTTCTTC.

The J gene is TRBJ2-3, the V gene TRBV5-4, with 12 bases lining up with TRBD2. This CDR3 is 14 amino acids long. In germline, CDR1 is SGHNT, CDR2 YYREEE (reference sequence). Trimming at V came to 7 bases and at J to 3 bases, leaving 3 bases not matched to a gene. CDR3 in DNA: TGTGCCAGCGGTCTAGCGGGAGGGACAGATACGCAGTATTTT. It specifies CASGLAGGTDTQYF.

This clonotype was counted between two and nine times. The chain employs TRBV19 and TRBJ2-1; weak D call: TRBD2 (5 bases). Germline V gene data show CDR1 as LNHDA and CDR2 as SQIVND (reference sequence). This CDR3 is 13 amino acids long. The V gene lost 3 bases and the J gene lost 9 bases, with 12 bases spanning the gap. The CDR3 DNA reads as TGTGCCAGTAGTATGGAAAGAGGAGGTGAGCAGTTCTTC. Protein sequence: CASSMERGGEQFF.

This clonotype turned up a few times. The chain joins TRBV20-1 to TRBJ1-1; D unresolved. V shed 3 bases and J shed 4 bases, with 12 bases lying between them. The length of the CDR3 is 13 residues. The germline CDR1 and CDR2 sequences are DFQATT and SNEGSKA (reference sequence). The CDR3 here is CSASVRTVTEAFF. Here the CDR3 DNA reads TGCAGTGCTAGTGTACGGACCGTCACTGAAGCTTTCTTT.

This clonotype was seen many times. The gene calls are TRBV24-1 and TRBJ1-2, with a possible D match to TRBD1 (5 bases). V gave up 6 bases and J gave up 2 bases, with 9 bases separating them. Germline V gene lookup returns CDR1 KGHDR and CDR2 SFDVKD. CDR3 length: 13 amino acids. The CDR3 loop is CATSYGANYGYTF. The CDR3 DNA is TGTGCCACCAGTTACGGGGCGAACTATGGCTACACCTTC.

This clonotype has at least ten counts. CDR3 DNA: TGCGCCAGCAGCTTGCTGGCGGGAGGGGGTAAAGGCGAGCAGTACTTC. Translating it yields CASSLLAGGGKGEQYF. V is TRBV5-1 and J is TRBJ2-7; 9 nucleotides agree with TRBD2. J was trimmed by 6 bases and V by 1 base; bases with no gene match: 11. This CDR3 comprises 16 residues. Germline-derived CDR1 and CDR2 are SGHRS and YFSETQ.

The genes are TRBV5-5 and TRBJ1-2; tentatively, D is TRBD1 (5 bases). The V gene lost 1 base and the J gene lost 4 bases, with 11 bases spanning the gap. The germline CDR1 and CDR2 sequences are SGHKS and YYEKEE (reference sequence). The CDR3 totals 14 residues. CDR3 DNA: TGTGCCAGCAGCTTGTCTACCGGGACCTATGGCTACACCTTC. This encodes CASSLSTGTYGYTF.

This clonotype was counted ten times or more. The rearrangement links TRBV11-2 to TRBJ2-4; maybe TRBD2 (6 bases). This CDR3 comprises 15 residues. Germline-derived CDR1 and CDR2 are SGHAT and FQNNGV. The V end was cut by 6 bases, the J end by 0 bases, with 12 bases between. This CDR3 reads CASSWDGGAKNIQYF. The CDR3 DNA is TGTGCCAGCAGTTGGGACGGGGGAGCCAAAAACATTCAGTACTTC.

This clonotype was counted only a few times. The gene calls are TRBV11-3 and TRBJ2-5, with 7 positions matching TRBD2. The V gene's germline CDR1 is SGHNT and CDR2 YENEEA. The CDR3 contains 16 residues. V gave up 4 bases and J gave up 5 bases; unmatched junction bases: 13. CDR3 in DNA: TGTGCCAGCAGCTCCCGTTGGGGGGGATCCGAGGAGACCCAGTACTTC. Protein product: CASSSRWGGSEETQYF. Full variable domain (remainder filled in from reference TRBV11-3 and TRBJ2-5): EAGVVQSPRYKIIEKKQPVAFWCNPISGHNTLYWYLQNLGQGPELLIRYENEEAVDDSQLPKDRFSAERLKGVDSTLKIQPAELGDSAVYLCASSSRWGGSEETQYFGPGTRLLVL.

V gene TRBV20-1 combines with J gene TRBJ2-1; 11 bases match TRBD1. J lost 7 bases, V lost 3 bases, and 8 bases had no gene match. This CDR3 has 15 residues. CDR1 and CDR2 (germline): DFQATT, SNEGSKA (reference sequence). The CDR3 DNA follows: TGCAGTGCTAGTTGGTGGACAGGGGGCAGGAATGAGCAGTTCTTC. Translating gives CSASWWTGGRNEQFF.

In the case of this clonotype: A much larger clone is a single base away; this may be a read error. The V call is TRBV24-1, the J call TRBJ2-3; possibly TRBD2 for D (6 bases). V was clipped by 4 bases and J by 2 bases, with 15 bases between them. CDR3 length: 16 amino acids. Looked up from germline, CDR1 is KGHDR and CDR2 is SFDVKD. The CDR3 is CATSDRLDAHTDTQYF. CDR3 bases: TGTGCCACCAGTGACCGACTAGACGCACACACAGATACGCAGTATTTT.

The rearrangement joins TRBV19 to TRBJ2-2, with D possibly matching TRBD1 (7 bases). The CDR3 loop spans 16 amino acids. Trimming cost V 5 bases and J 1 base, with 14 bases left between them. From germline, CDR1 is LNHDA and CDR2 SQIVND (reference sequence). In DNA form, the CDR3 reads TGTGCCAGTAGTTCTCAGGGGGGATTGAACACCGGGGAGCTGTTTTTT. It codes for CASSSQGGLNTGELFF.

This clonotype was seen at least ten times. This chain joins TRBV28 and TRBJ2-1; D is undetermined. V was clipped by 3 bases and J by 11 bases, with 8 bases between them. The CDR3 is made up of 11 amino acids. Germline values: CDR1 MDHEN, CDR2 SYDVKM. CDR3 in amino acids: CASSFLDQQFF. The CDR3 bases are TGTGCCAGCAGTTTTCTAGACCAGCAGTTCTTC.

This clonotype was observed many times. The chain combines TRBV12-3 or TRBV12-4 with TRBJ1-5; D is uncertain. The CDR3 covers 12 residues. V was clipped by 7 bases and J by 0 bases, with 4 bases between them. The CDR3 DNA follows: TGTGCCAGCATTTATAGCAATCAGCCCCAGCATTTT. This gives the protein CASIYSNQPQHF.

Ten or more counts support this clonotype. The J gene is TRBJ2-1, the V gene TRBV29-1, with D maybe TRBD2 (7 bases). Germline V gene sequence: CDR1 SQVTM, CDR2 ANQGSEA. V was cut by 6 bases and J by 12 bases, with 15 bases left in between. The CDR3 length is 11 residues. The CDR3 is CSVGGETRQFF. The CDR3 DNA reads TGCAGCGTAGGGGGGGAGACACGGCAGTTCTTC.

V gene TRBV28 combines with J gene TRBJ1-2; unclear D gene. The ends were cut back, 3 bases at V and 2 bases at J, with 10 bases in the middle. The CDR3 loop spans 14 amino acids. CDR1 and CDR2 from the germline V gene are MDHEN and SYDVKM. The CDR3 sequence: CASSFGQRNYGYTF. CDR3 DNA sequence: TGTGCCAGCAGTTTTGGCCAGAGAAACTATGGCTACACCTTC.

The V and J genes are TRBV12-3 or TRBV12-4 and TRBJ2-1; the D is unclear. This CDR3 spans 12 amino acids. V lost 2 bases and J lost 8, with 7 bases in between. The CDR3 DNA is TGTGCCAGCAGTTTATCTTGGGATGAGCAGTTCTTC. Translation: CASSLSWDEQFF.

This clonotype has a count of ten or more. The CDR3 reads CASSTDSPADTQYF. The CDR3 DNA reads as TGTGCCAGCAGCACGGACAGTCCGGCAGATACGCAGTATTTT. The chain couples TRBV7-9 to TRBJ2-3; perhaps TRBD1 as D (6 bases). The CDR3 loop spans 14 amino acids. Trimming took off 5 bases at V and 4 bases at J, with 13 bases between the two ends. Germline V gene data show CDR1 as SEHNR and CDR2 as FQNEAQ (reference sequence).

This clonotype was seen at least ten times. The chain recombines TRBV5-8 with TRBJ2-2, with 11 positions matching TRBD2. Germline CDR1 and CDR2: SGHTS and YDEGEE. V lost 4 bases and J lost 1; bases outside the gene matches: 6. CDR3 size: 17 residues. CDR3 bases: TGTGCCAGCAGCCGCGGACTAGCGGGCGAGAACACCGGGGAGCTGTTTTTT. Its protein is CASSRGLAGENTGELFF. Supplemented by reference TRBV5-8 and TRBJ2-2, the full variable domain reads EAGVTQSPTHLIKTRGQQATLRCSPISGHTSVYWYQQALGLGLQFLLWYDEGEERNRGNFPPRFSGRQFPNYSSELNVNALELEDSALYLCASSRGLAGENTGELFFGEGSRLTVL.

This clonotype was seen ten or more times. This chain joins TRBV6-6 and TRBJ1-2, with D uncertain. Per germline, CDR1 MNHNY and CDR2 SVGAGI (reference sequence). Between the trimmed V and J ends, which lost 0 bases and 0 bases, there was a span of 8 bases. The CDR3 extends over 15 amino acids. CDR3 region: CASSYSAASNYGYTF. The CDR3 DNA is TGTGCCAGCAGTTACTCAGCAGCCTCTAACTATGGCTACACCTTC.

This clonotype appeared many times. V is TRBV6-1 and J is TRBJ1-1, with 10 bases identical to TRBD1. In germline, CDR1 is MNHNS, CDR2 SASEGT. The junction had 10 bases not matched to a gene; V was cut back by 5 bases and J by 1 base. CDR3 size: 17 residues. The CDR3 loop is CASSYPGTGAGNTEAFF. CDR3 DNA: TGTGCCAGCAGTTACCCCGGGACAGGGGCGGGGAACACTGAAGCTTTCTTT.

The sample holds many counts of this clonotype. CDR3 loop: CASLTPAGGGNTIYF. CDR3 DNA: TGTGCCAGCCTGACCCCAGCGGGGGGGGGAAACACCATATATTTT. This chain joins TRBV28 and TRBJ1-3; the D gene is possibly TRBD1 (5 bases). Looked up from germline, CDR1 is MDHEN and CDR2 is SYDVKM. The CDR3 totals 15 residues. V lost 8 bases and J lost 4, with 18 bases in between.